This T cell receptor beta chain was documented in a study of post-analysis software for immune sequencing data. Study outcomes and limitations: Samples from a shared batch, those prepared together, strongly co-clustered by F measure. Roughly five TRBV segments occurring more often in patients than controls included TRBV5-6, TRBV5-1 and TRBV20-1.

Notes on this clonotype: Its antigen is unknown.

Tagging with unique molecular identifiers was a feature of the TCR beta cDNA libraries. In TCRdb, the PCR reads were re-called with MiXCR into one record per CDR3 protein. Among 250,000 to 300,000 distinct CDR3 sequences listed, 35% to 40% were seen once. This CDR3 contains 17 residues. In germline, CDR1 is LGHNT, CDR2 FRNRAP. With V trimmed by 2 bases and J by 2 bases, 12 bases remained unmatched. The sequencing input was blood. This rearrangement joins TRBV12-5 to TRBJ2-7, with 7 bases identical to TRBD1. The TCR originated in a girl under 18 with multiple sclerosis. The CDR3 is CASGLLRDSPSPYEQYF. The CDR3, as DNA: TGTGCTAGTGGTTTGCTAAGGGACAGTCCCAGCCCCTACGAGCAGTACTTC.